This T cell receptor beta chain was identified in a study of T cell repertoires in cytomegalovirus infection. Study information: Both recently identified HLA-C-restricted and well-studied HLA-B-restricted CMV epitopes were used in the study. Public TCR beta signature analysis indicated the presence of both CMV infection and matching HLA type.

MiXCR was run by TCRdb on the reads, yielding one entry per CDR3 protein. The sample lists about 160,000 distinct CDR3 sequences, less than 25% occurring once. About this clonotype: What it recognizes is unknown.

Findings of the study overall: Within the response measured ex vivo, HLA-C-restricted CMV-specific TCR beta clonotypes were dominant. Carriage of CMV together with the relevant HLA was identifiable through cumulative public TCR beta family frequency.

This specimen was CD8+ T cells from cultured PBMCs, taken from culture after CMV antigen stimulation. This clonotype was sampled from a human donor in good health (CMV status not recorded). Some clones in this sample may be carry-over from other donors' samples.

The CDR3 region is CASSPSSGGAYTGELFF. In DNA form, the CDR3 reads TGTGCCAGCAGCCCATCTAGCGGGGGGGCCTACACCGGGGAGCTGTTTTTT. The chain combines TRBV7-6 with TRBJ2-2, with TRBD2 matching 12 bases. V lost 5 bases and J lost 3; bases outside the gene matches: 7. In germline, CDR1 is SGHVS, CDR2 FNYEAQ. This CDR3 is built from 17 residues.